This T cell receptor (beta chain) was documented in a study of T cells after yellow fever vaccination. Study findings and constraints: Overall, a small share of clonotypes was seen in both CD4 and CD8 compartments. Most clones from primary vaccination were detected again post-booster (about 95% CD4, about 85% CD8).

The table lists this clonotype with a few counts. Its antigen is not identified. Germline values: CDR1 SGHAT, CDR2 FQDESV (reference sequence). The CDR3 runs to 13 residues. Trimming removed 5 bases from V and 3 bases from J, with 10 bases in between. They built TCR cDNA with 5'RACE template switching, a step that put in a universal primer site and UMIs. TCRdb processed the 5' RACE reads anew with MiXCR; each CDR3 protein has one entry. The sample shows 500,000 to 650,000 distinct CDR3 sequences, about a sixth of them seen only once. This clonotype was sampled from a man in his late teens or twenties who received the YFV17D yellow fever vaccine. The V and J genes are TRBV11-1 and TRBJ1-2; D remains ambiguous. The starting material was PBMCs, obtained less than 6 days after the first yellow fever vaccination. CDR3 sequence: CASSQVGDYGYTF. In DNA form, the CDR3 reads TGTGCCAGCAGCCAAGTTGGGGACTATGGCTACACCTTC.